This T cell receptor beta chain was profiled in a study of cytomegalovirus exposure and HLA in healthy donors. Whole-study results and caveats: According to reports, the classifier identified cytomegalovirus status with high specificity and sensitivity. Per published accounts, TCR beta sequences correctly predicted the HLA-A and HLA-B alleles of most subjects. The authors later found TCR association rates varying by HLA locus, with DRB1 most and HLA-C fewest.

The study ran its PCR with 60 Vbeta and 13 Jbeta primers. Sequenced by immunoSEQ multiplex PCR; TCRdb stores in-frame clones only, minus some. The table lists approximately 82,000 clones, around four fifths of them singletons. Comments on this clone: Antigen unknown.

The length of the CDR3 is 15 residues. Germline loops: CDR1 MNHNS, CDR2 SASEGT. With 5 bases removed from V and 4 bases from J, the gap between germline ends came to 15 bases. The chain links TRBV6-1 to TRBJ2-1; the D is unclear. This receptor was taken from a woman in her 50s in good health and CMV-seropositive. The sequenced sample was PBMCs. The CDR3 bases are TGTGCCAGCAGTAAAAGGTCTCAGACATACAATGAGCAGTTCTTC. It codes for CASSKRSQTYNEQFF.